The TCR beta chain described here comes from a study of cytomegalovirus exposure and HLA in healthy donors (dated 2017 in TCRdb). Some background on the complete study: A later analysis indicated that the 95 to 150 validation repertoires were generated on the platform also employed for the 650 to 850 repertoires of the first cohort. To predict cytomegalovirus infection status, the study brought together high-throughput TCR immunosequencing, statistical association of individual TCRs with disease status, and machine learning. Besides the first cohort of hundreds of subjects, a separate validation cohort made up of 95 to 150 different subjects was used. The study aimed to test whether cataloging public T cell receptors could reveal signatures of past pathogen exposure.

Separate from the roughly 650-subject first cohort, the validation cohort of 120 subjects was the group to which the donors belonged. The library was made by the immunoSEQ multiplex PCR assay. The paper's data handling went like this. A statistical classification framework was developed to diagnose cytomegalovirus status using the catalog of TCR beta chain sequences. TCRdb re-hosts the immuneACCESS table, in-frame sequences only. Its copies lack some clones; in the studies checked, an unresolved V gene accounts for under half of them, and the cause for the rest is not known. V, J and clone size were drawn from that table, and D and trimming were deduced from the DNA. For this sample the table gives 200,000 to 250,000 clones, of which roughly 85% were detected only once. The top ten constitute roughly 5.5% of the sample. Points on this clone: Its target antigen remains unknown. It has no much larger one-base neighbor in the sample; base qualities were not kept.

Study-level results and caveats: A few of the identified cytomegalovirus-associated TCR beta chains were confirmed in vitro to be specific for cytomegalovirus antigens. Across donors, most TCR sequences were observed very rarely, whereas some public TCRs were present in many individuals. Of the cluster scores, approximately 95% were above 0 in a later analysis, which found that TCRs clustered in the first cohort also tended to co-occur in the 120 validation repertoires. The study gave a list of 150 to 200 TCR beta chains associated with cytomegalovirus. The classifier was reported to diagnose cytomegalovirus status with high specificity and sensitivity in both the original and validation cohorts. The authors suggested that the approach could potentially be generalized to other disease states and immunological phenotypes. A later analysis had no HLA typing for the validation cohort, so co-occurrence there was scored across all 110 or so repertoires.

The trim is 6 bases for V and 5 bases for J, with a gap of 17 bases between the germline ends. The CDR3 has 14 amino acids, counting the end cysteine and phenylalanine. The DNA shown is the 42-base CDR3, in frame from base 1. For CDR1 and CDR2, the germline V gene (reference sequence) lists MNHNY and SVGAGI. The material sequenced was PBMCs. The chain is made from TRBV6-6 and TRBJ2-7, with TRBD1 tentatively as D gene (7 bases match). The source is a woman aged 18-29 years in good health and CMV-seronegative. Here is the DNA: TGTGCCAGCAGACGGGACCAGGGGGGCGACGAGCAGTACTTC. Its protein reads: CASRRDQGGDEQYF.